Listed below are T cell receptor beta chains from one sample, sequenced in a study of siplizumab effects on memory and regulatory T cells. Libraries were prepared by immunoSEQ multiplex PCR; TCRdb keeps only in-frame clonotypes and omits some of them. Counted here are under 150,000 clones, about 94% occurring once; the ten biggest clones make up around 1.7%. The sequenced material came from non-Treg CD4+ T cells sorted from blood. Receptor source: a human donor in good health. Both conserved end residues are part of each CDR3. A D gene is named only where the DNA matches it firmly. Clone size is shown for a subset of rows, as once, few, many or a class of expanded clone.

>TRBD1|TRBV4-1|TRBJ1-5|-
CASSRSGGNGNQPQHF
TGCGCCAGCAGCCGCTCAGGGGGGAATGGCAATCAGCCCCAGCATTTT
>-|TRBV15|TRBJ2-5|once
CATSRGQTETQYF
TGTGCCACCAGCAGAGGGCAGACGGAGACCCAGTACTTC
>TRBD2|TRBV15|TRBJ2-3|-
CATSTGLAGETDTQYF
TGTGCCACCAGCACTGGACTAGCGGGGGAAACAGATACGCAGTATTTT
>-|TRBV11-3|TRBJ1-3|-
CASSLSGHFLVPGNTIYF
TGTGCCAGCAGCTTGTCGGGACATTTTCTTGTCCCTGGAAACACCATATATTTT
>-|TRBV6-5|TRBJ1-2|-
CASSFLGRPYTF
TGTGCCAGCAGTTTCCTAGGGAGGCCCTACACCTTC
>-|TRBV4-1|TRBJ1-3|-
CASSPTGESSGNTIYF
TGCGCCAGCAGCCCGACAGGCGAATCCTCTGGAAACACCATATATTTT
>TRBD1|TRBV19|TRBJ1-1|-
CASNWARQGVAEAFF
TGTGCCAGTAATTGGGCCCGACAGGGGGTAGCTGAAGCTTTCTTT
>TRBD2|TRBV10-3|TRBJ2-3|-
CAISESKTSGRPDTQYF
TGTGCCATCAGTGAGTCGAAGACTAGCGGGAGACCAGATACGCAGTATTTT
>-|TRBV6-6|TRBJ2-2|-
CASSYPRRTGELFF
TGTGCCAGCAGTTACCCACGGCGCACCGGGGAGCTGTTTTTT
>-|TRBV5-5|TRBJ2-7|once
CASSPAGGAFSYEQYF
TGTGCCAGCAGCCCCGCCGGTGGCGCATTCTCCTACGAGCAGTACTTC
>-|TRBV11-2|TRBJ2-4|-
CASRPIIQGNIQYF
TGTGCCAGCAGACCTATCATCCAAGGAAACATTCAGTACTTC
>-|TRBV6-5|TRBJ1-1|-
CASSYSYTGNTEAFF
TGTGCCAGCAGTTACTCTTACACAGGGAACACTGAAGCTTTCTTT
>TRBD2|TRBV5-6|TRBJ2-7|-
CASSQPGAGGPYEQYF
TGTGCCAGCAGCCAGCCGGGCGCGGGGGGTCCCTACGAGCAGTACTTC
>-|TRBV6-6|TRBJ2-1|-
CASNLAGRNEQFF
TGTGCCAGCAACTTGGCAGGACGCAATGAGCAGTTCTTC
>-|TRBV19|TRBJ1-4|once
CASSTQLNEKLFF
TGTGCCAGTAGTACACAATTAAATGAAAAACTGTTTTTT
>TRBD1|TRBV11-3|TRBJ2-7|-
CASSYRGEEQYF
TGTGCCAGCAGTTACAGGGGGGAAGAGCAGTACTTC
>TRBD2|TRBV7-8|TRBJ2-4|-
CASSLELTSGNIQYF
TGTGCCAGCAGCTTGGAGCTGACTAGCGGAAACATTCAGTACTTC